These 12 T cell receptor beta chains came from one sample sequenced in a study of blood T cell repertoires in COVID-19. The assay was immunoSEQ multiplex PCR, and TCRdb's table has in-frame clones only and misses some. The sample contains about 140,000 clones, 76% of which appear only once. The sequencing sample was made of peripheral blood. All receptors come from a woman of 80 years or more with active or convalescent COVID-19.

This rearrangement joins TRBV4-1 to TRBJ1-2; no reliable D call. The V gene lost 4 bases and the J gene lost 4 bases, with 16 bases spanning the gap. CDR3 size: 15 residues. Germline lookup yields CDR1 MGHRA and CDR2 YSYEKL. CDR3 sequence (DNA): TGCGCCAGCAGCCCTCCTGACTGGCAGATCTATGGCTACACCTTC. Its protein product is CASSPPDWQIYGYTF.

The chain uses TRBV19 and TRBJ1-5; 8 nucleotides line up with TRBD1. The CDR3 length is 14 residues. Germline V gives CDR1 LNHDA, CDR2 SQIVND (reference sequence). The V gene end was trimmed by 6 bases and the J gene end by 3 bases; junction bases not matched to a gene: 4. The CDR3 DNA is TGTGCCAGTAGGGAGGACAGGGCCAATCAGCCCCAGCATTTT. Protein: CASREDRANQPQHF.

The sample holds one count of this clone. V gene TRBV29-1 combines with J gene TRBJ2-2, with 7 bases identical to TRBD1. V lost 4 bases to trimming and J lost 6 bases; unmatched junction nucleotides: 8. This CDR3 region has 14 residues. Germline CDR1 SQVTM, CDR2 ANQGSEA. The CDR3 DNA follows: TGCAGCGTTGTCGAGACAGGGCCTCCCGGGGAGCTGTTTTTT. Translation: CSVVETGPPGELFF.

In this sample, this clone turned up a few times. The chain employs TRBV12-3 or TRBV12-4 and TRBJ1-2, with D perhaps matching TRBD1 (5 bases). The CDR3 runs 13 residues. V was trimmed by 6 bases and J by 8 bases, leaving 16 bases between them. The CDR3 region has the DNA TGTGCCAGCAGATCCCGGGGGATCGGCGGCTACACCTTC. It specifies CASRSRGIGGYTF.

This chain links TRBV19 with TRBJ1-1; tentatively, D is TRBD1 (5 bases). Between the trimmed V and J ends, which lost 6 bases and 3 bases, there was a span of 17 bases. Looked up from germline, CDR1 is LNHDA and CDR2 is SQIVND (reference sequence). This CDR3 region has 15 residues. The CDR3 DNA reads TGTGCCAGTAGACTGGTAGGGGTGAGCGACACTGAAGCTTTCTTT. Its translation is CASRLVGVSDTEAFF.

This clone was counted between two and nine times. The chain carries TRBV5-1 and TRBJ2-5; weak D call: TRBD2 (5 bases). Germline values: CDR1 SGHRS, CDR2 YFSETQ. V lost 0 bases and J lost 7, with 19 bases in between. The CDR3 spans 16 residues. For the CDR3, the DNA is TGCGCCAGCAGCTTGGATGACGGGGTAATCTATTTGACCCAGTACTTC. Its protein is CASSLDDGVIYLTQYF.

The chain combines TRBV6-6 with TRBJ1-4, with a possible D match to TRBD1 (6 bases). The germline V gene has CDR1 MNHNY and CDR2 SVGAGI (reference sequence). The CDR3 consists of 14 residues. Trimming took 8 bases from V and 7 from J, leaving 17 bases between them. The CDR3, as DNA: TGTGCCAGCCTGGGGGCGGACCCCCGTGAAAAACTGTTTTTT. It encodes CASLGADPREKLFF.

This chain links TRBV14 with TRBJ1-2, with 9 positions matching TRBD1. CDR3 size: 16 residues. Germline CDR1 SGHDN, CDR2 FVKESK. The J segment lost 8 bases and the V segment lost 1 base, leaving 11 bases of the junction unmatched. The CDR3 here is CASSQVLGQGRRGYTF. The CDR3, as DNA: TGTGCCAGCAGCCAAGTTCTCGGACAGGGGAGAAGGGGCTACACCTTC.

The chain combines TRBV4-3 with TRBJ1-2; 8 bases line up with TRBD1. CDR1 and CDR2 (germline): LGHNA, YSLEER. The CDR3 runs 13 residues. V trimming: 4 bases; J trimming: 7 bases; junction bases outside the gene matches: 5. The CDR3 bases are TGCGCCAGCAGCCCCAGGGGGCCCTTTGGCTACACCTTC. It encodes CASSPRGPFGYTF.

This rearrangement joins TRBV19 to TRBJ1-2; D is uncertain. This CDR3 region has 11 residues. The V end was cut by 7 bases, the J end by 3 bases, with 6 bases between. CDR1 is LNHDA, CDR2 SQIVND, per germline (reference sequence). The CDR3 DNA sequence: TGTGCCAGTAACCGGGACTATGGCTACACCTTC. It codes for CASNRDYGYTF.

V is TRBV6-5 and J is TRBJ1-1, with 7 bases fitting TRBD1. Per the germline V gene, CDR1 is MNHEY and CDR2 is SVGAGI. Trimming removed 10 bases from V and 8 bases from J; junction bases left unmatched: 13. The CDR3 consists of 13 residues. In DNA form, the CDR3 reads TGTGCCACCACCAATTGGGGACAGTCGGAAGCTTTCTTT. Amino acids: CATTNWGQSEAFF.

The chain joins TRBV13 to TRBJ2-3; 10 nucleotides line up with TRBD2. With V trimmed by 5 bases and J by 3 bases, 11 bases remained unmatched. The CDR3 has 17 residues. The germline gives CDR1 PRHDT, CDR2 FYEKMQ (reference sequence). The CDR3 coding sequence is TGTGCCAGCAGCAAAAGGAGCGGGGGGGCCGGTACAGATACGCAGTATTTT. It translates to CASSKRSGGAGTDTQYF.